This TCR beta chain was captured in a study of cytomegalovirus exposure and HLA in healthy donors. Study-level points and caveats: Later on, a genetic analysis was performed. It linked a missense variant in DCLRE1C with V- and J-gene trimming of TCR beta. Overall, roughly 170 TCR beta chains were annotated as cytomegalovirus-associated. Researchers reportedly found TCR beta sequences accurately predicted most subjects' HLA-A and HLA-B alleles.

On this clone itself: Its cognate antigen is unknown.

V lost 4 bases, J lost 4 bases, and 5 bases lay in between. The CDR3 loop spans 11 amino acids. CDR1 is MDHEN and CDR2 is SYDVKM in the germline V gene. The PCR was carried out with 60 Vbeta primers and 13 Jbeta primers. TCRdb's copy holds only in-frame clones and misses some; the assay was immunoSEQ multiplex PCR. The sample has some 190,000 clones; around 78% are singletons. Sequencing input: PBMCs. V and J are TRBV28 and TRBJ2-7; D remains unclear. The sequence was collected from a man aged 18 to 29 in good health and CMV-seronegative. Here the CDR3 reads CASSSGYEQYF. Written as DNA, the CDR3 is TGTGCCAGCAGTTCCGGTTACGAGCAGTACTTC.